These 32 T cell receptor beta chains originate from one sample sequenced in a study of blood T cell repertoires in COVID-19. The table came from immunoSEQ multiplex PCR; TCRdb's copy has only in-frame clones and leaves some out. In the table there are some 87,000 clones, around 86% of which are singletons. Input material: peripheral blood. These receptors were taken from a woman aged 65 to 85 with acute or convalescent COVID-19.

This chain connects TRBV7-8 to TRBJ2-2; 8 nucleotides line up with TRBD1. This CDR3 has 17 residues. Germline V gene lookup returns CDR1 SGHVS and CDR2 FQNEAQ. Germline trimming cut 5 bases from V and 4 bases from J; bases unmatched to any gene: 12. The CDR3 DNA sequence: TGTGCCAGCAGCAATCATATCCAGACAGGGGCCACCGGGGAGCTGTTTTTT. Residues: CASSNHIQTGATGELFF. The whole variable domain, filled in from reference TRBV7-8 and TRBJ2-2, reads GAGVSQSPRYKVAKRGQDVALRCDPISGHVSLFWYQQALGQGPEFLTYFQNEAQLDKSGLPSDRFFAERPEGSVSTLKIQRTQQEDSAVYLCASSNHIQTGATGELFFGEGSRLTVL.

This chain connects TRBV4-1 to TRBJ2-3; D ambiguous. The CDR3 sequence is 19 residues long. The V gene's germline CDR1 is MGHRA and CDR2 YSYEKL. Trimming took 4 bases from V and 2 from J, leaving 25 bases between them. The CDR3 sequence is CASSRPAGSDTTYTDTQYF. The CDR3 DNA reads TGCGCCAGCAGCCGCCCGGCCGGATCAGACACCACATACACAGATACGCAGTATTTT.

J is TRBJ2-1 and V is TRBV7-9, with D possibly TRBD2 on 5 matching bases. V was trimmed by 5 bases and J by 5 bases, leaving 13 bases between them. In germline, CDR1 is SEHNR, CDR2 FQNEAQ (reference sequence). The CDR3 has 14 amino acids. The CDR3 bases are TGTGCCAGCAGCCGTACGGGATCGCACAATGAGCAGTTCTTC. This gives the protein CASSRTGSHNEQFF.

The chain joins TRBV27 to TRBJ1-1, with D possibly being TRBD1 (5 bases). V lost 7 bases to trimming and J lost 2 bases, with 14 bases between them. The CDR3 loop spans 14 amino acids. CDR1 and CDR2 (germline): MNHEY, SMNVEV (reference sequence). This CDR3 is CASTLGGRNTEAFF. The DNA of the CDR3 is TGTGCCAGCACCCTCGGGGGGAGAAACACTGAAGCTTTCTTT.

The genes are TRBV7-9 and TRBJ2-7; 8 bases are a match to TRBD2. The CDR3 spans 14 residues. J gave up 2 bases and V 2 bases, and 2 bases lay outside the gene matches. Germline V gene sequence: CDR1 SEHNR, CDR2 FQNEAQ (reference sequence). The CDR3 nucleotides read TGTGCCAGCAGCTTACCGGGGGGGCCCTACGAGCAGTACGTC. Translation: CASSLPGGPYEQYV.

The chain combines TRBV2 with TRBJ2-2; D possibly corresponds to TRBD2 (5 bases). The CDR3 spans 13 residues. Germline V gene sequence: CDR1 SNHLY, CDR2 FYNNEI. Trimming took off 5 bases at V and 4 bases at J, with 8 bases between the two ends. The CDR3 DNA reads TGTGCCAGCAGTTGGGAGAGCACCGGGGAGCTGTTTTTT. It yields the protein CASSWESTGELFF.

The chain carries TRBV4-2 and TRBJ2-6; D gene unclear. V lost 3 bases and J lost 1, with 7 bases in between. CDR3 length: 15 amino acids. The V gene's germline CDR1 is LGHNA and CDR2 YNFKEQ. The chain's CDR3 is CASSQLFSGANVLTF. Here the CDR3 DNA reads TGTGCCAGCAGCCAGTTATTTTCTGGGGCCAACGTCCTGACTTTC.

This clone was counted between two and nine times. The CDR3 DNA follows: TGCAGTGCTAGTCTACCTAGGCGGGGGAACTACGAGCAGTACTTC. Its translation is CSASLPRRGNYEQYF. This chain uses TRBV20-1 with TRBJ2-7, with TRBD2 matching 7 bases. The CDR3 is made up of 15 amino acids. V was pared by 3 bases and J by 3 bases, with 11 bases of the junction left unmatched. Germline values: CDR1 DFQATT, CDR2 SNEGSKA (reference sequence).

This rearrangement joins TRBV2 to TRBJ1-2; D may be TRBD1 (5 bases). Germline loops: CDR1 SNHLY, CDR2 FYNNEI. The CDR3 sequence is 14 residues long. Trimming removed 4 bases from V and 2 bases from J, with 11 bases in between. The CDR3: CASSADQGNYGYTF. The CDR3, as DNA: TGTGCCAGCAGTGCAGACCAGGGCAACTATGGCTACACCTTC.

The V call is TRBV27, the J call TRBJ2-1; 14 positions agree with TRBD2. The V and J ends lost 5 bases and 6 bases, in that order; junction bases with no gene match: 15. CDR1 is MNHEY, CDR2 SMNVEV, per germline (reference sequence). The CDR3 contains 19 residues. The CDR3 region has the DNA TGTGCCAGCAGTCCGAAACCCCTTAGACTAGCGGGAGGGGGCAATGAGCAGTTCTTC. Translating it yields CASSPKPLRLAGGGNEQFF.

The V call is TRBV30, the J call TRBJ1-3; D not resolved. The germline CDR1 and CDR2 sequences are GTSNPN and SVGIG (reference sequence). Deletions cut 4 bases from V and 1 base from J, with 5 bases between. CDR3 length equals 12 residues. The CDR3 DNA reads TGTGCCTGGAAGCGGTCTGGAAACACCATATATTTT. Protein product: CAWKRSGNTIYF.

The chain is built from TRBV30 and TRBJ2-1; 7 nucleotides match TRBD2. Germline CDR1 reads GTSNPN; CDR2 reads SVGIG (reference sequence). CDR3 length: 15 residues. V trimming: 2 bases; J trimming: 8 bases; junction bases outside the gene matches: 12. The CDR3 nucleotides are TGTGCCTGGAGTATCCCTGGGGCGGGAGACTATGAGCAGTTCTTC. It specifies CAWSIPGAGDYEQFF.

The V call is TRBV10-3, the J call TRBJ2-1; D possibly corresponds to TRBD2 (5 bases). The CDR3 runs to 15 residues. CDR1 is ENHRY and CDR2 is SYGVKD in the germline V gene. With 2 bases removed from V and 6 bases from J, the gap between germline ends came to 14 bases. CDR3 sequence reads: CAISEAGLESNEQFF. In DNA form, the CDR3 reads TGTGCCATCAGTGAGGCGGGTCTGGAAAGCAATGAGCAGTTCTTC.

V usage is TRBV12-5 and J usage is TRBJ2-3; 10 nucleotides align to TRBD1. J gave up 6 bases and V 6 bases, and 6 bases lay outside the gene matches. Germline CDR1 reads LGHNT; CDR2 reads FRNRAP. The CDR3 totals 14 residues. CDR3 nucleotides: TGTGCTAGTGGACCGGGACAGGGGTCCGATACGCAGTATTTT. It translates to CASGPGQGSDTQYF.

The chain's CDR3 is CASSLAPREGHYEQYF. The CDR3 DNA reads as TGCGCCAGCAGCTTGGCCCCGCGGGAGGGCCACTACGAGCAGTACTTC. The V and J genes are TRBV5-1 and TRBJ2-7; 9 bases are a match to TRBD2. The CDR3 totals 16 residues. Germline CDR1 SGHRS, CDR2 YFSETQ. Germline trimming cut 0 bases from V and 3 bases from J; bases unmatched to any gene: 7.

CDR3 protein: CASSEGAWYNEQFF. CDR3 sequence (DNA): TGCGCCAGCAGCGAGGGGGCTTGGTACAATGAGCAGTTCTTC. The genes are TRBV5-1 and TRBJ2-1; 7 bases are shared with TRBD1. The junction had 5 bases not matched to a gene; V was cut back by 4 bases and J by 4 bases. The CDR3 covers 14 residues. CDR1 is SGHRS, CDR2 YFSETQ, per germline. Combining the CDR3 with reference TRBV5-1 and TRBJ2-1 gives the whole variable domain KAGVTQTPRYLIKTRGQQVTLSCSPISGHRSVSWYQQTPGQGLQFLFEYFSETQRNKGNFPGRFSGRQFSNSRSEMNVSTLELGDSALYLCASSEGAWYNEQFFGPGTRLTVL.

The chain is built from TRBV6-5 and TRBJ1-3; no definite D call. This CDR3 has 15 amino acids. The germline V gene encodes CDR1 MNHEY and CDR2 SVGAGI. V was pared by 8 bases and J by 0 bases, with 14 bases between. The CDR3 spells CASVRGRGSGNTIYF. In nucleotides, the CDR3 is TGTGCCAGCGTTCGGGGTCGGGGCTCTGGAAACACCATATATTTT.

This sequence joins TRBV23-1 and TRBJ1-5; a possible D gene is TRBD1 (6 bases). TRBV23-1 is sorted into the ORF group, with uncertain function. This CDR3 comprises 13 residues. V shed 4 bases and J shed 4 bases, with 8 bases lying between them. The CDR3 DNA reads TGCGCCAGCAGTCGAACAGGGAATCAGCCCCAGCATTTT. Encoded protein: CASSRTGNQPQHF.

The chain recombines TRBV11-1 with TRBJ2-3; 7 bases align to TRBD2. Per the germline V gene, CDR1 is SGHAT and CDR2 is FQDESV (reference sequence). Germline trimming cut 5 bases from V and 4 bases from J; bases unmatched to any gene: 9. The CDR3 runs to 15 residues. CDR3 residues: CASSGRVTYSDTQYF. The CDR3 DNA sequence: TGTGCCAGCAGCGGGAGGGTCACATATTCAGATACGCAGTATTTT.

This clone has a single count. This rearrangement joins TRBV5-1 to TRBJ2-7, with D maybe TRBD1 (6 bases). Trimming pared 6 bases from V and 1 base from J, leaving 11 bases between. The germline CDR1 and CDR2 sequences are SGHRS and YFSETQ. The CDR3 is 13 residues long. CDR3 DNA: TGCGCCAGCACCGCCGGGACATCCTACGAGCAGTACTTC. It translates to CASTAGTSYEQYF.

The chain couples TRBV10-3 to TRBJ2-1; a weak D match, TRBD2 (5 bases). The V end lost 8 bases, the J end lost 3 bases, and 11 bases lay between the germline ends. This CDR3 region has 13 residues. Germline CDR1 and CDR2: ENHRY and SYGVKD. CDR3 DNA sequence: TGTGCCATCCTTAAGGGAGTCTACAATGAGCAGTTCTTC. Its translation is CAILKGVYNEQFF.

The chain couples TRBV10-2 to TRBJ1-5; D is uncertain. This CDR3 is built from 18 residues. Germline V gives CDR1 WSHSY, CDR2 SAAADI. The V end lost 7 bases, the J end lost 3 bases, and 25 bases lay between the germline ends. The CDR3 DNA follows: TGCGCCAGCACAGTTACAAGACATATCCCCCCCCACAATCAGCCCCAGCATTTT. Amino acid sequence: CASTVTRHIPPHNQPQHF.

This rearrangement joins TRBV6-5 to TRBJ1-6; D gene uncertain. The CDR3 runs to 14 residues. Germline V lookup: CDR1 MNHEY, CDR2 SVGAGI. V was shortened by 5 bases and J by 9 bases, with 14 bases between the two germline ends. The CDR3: CASSTTVTGSPLHF. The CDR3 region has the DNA TGTGCCAGCAGTACGACGGTTACGGGTTCACCCCTCCACTTT.

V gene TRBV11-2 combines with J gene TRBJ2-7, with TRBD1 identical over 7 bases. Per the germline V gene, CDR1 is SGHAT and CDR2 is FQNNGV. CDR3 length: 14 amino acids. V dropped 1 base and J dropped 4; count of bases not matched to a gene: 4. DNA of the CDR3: TGTGCCAGCAGCTTAGGAGGGGGCGGGTACGAGCAGTACTTC. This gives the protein CASSLGGGGYEQYF.

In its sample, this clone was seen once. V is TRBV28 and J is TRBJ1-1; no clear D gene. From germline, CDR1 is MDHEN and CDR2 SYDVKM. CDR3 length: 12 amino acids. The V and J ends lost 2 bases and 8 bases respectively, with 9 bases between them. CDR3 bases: TGTGCCAGCAGTTTACTTACTGTAGAAGCTTTCTTT. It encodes CASSLLTVEAFF. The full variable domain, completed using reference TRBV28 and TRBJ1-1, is DVKVTQSSRYLVKRTGEKVFLECVQDMDHENMFWYRQDPGLGLRLIYFSYDVKMKEKGDIPEGYSVSREKKERFSLILESASTNQTSMYLCASSLLTVEAFFGQGTRLTVV.

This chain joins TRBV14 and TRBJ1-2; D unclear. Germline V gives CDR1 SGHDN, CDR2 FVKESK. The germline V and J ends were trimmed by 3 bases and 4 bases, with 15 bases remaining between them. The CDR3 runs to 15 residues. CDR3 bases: TGTGCCAGCAGCCACGAATTCCGGGATTTCTATGGCTACACCTTC. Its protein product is CASSHEFRDFYGYTF.

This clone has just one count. CDR3 sequence (DNA): TGTGCCAGCAGCCAACTCTACGAGCAGTACTTC. Protein product: CASSQLYEQYF. This chain uses TRBV3-1 (or the pseudogene TRBV3-2) with TRBJ2-7, with D unclear. From germline, CDR1 is LGHDT and CDR2 YNNKEL (reference sequence). CDR3 size: 11 residues. Trimming removed 2 bases at V and 3 bases at J, with 2 bases between.

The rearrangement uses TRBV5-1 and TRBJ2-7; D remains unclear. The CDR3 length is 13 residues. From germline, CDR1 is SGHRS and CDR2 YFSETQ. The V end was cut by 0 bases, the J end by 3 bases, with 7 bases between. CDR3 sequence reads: CASSLGAGYEQYV. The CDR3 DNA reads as TGCGCCAGCAGCTTGGGGGCAGGCTACGAGCAGTACGTC.

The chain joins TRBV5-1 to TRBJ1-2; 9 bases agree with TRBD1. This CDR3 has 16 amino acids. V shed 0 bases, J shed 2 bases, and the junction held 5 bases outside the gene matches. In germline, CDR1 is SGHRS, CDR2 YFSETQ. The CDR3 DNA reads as TGCGCCAGCAGCTTGGGGTCGGGACAGGGAAACTATGGCTACACCTTC. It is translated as CASSLGSGQGNYGYTF.

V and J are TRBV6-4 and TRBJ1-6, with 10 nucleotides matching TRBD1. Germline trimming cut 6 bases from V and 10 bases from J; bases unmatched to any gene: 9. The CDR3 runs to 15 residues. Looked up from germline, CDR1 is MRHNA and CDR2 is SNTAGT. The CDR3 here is CASSKTGTGVSPLHF. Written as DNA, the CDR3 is TGTGCCAGCAGCAAAACCGGGACAGGGGTATCACCCCTCCACTTT.

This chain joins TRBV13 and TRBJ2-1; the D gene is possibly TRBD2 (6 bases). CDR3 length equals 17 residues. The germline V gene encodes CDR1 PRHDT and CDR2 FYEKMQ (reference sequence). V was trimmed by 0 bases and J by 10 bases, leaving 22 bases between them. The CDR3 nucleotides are TGTGCCAGCAGCTTAGGCCTCGGGAGCGGACATGCTCCGGAGCAGTTCTTC. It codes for CASSLGLGSGHAPEQFF.

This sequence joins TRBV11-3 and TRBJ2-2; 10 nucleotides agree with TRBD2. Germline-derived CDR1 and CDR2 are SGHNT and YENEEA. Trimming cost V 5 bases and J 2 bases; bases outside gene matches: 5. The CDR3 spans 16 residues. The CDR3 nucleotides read TGTGCCAGCAGCCTCGGACTAGCGGTAAACACCGGGGAGCTGTTTTTT. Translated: CASSLGLAVNTGELFF.